A single sample is the source of the 15 T cell receptor beta chains below, sequenced in a study of cytomegalovirus exposure and HLA in healthy donors. Data came from immunoSEQ multiplex PCR; TCRdb stores just in-frame clones and leaves some out. Of 150,000 or so clones listed, about 87% are singletons. Sequencing was performed on PBMCs. These receptors were taken from a woman in her 30s in good health and CMV-seronegative.

The genes are TRBV6-9 and TRBJ2-1; 7 nucleotides match TRBD1. CDR1 and CDR2 from the germline V gene are MNHGY and SVAAGI. J gave up 5 bases and V 9 bases, and 7 bases lay outside the gene matches. The CDR3 has 13 amino acids. The CDR3 region is CASYPGQNNEQFF. CDR3 coding DNA: TGTGCCAGTTACCCGGGACAGAACAATGAGCAGTTCTTC.

V is TRBV19 and J is TRBJ2-7; no firm D call. This CDR3 region has 12 residues. Germline V gene lookup returns CDR1 LNHDA and CDR2 SQIVND (reference sequence). The V end lost 4 bases, the J end lost 4 bases, and 8 bases lay between the germline ends. The CDR3 spells CASSTSGYEQYF. DNA for the CDR3: TGTGCCAGTAGTACTTCCGGGTACGAGCAGTACTTC. The full variable domain, in which reference TRBV19 and TRBJ2-7 provide the parts outside the CDR3, is DGGITQSPKYLFRKEGQNVTLSCEQNLNHDAMYWYRQDPGQGLRLIYYSQIVNDFQKGDIAEGYSVSREKKESFPLTVTSAQKNPTAFYLCASSTSGYEQYFGPGTRLTVT.

The chain is built from TRBV6-1 and TRBJ1-3, with 8 bases identical to TRBD1. The CDR3 has 15 amino acids. CDR1 and CDR2 (germline): MNHNS, SASEGT. V was pared by 6 bases and J by 0 bases, with 4 bases of the junction left unmatched. The CDR3 protein is CASRPTGASGNTIYF. The DNA of the CDR3 is TGTGCCAGCAGACCGACAGGGGCCTCTGGAAACACCATATATTTT.

As DNA, the CDR3 is TGTGCCAGCAGCTTCTACTTTTCCGGGACAGGCGACACTGAAGCTTTCTTT. This sequence encodes CASSFYFSGTGDTEAFF. V usage is TRBV5-6 and J usage is TRBJ1-1; 8 nucleotides align to TRBD1. V was pared by 2 bases and J by 3 bases, with 12 bases of the junction left unmatched. From germline, CDR1 is SGHDT and CDR2 YYEEEE. This CDR3 is built from 17 residues.

The J gene is TRBJ1-3, the V gene TRBV13; the D is unclear. CDR3 length: 16 residues. With 3 bases removed from V and 0 bases from J, the gap between germline ends came to 12 bases. Germline CDR1 reads PRHDT; CDR2 reads FYEKMQ (reference sequence). The CDR3: CASSFLPNYSGNTIYF. Written as DNA, the CDR3 is TGTGCCAGCAGCTTCCTTCCCAACTACTCTGGAAACACCATATATTTT.

The J gene is TRBJ2-7, the V gene TRBV9; 7 bases fit TRBD1. The germline V gene encodes CDR1 SGDLS and CDR2 YYNGEE. Losses at the gene ends were 3 bases for V and 3 bases for J; bases not matched to a gene: 6. This CDR3 has 14 amino acids. CDR3 in DNA: TGTGCCAGCAGCGGAGGGACAGAAGTCTACGAGCAGTACTTC. It codes for CASSGGTEVYEQYF.

The rearrangement links TRBV7-6 to TRBJ1-2; TRBD1 is a possible D gene (6 bases). The V gene's germline CDR1 is SGHVS and CDR2 FNYEAQ. V was clipped by 5 bases and J by 2 bases, with 9 bases between them. CDR3 length equals 13 residues. The CDR3 spells CASSPQGNYGYTF. In DNA form, the CDR3 reads TGTGCCAGCAGCCCACAGGGAAACTATGGCTACACCTTC.

The chain combines TRBV27 with TRBJ1-2; 10 bases are shared with TRBD1. V was clipped by 5 bases and J by 7 bases; unmatched bases: 7. The CDR3 spans 14 residues. The germline gives CDR1 MNHEY, CDR2 SMNVEV (reference sequence). In DNA, the CDR3 is TGTGCCAGCAGTCGACGGGACAGGGGAACTGGCTACACCTTC. Translated: CASSRRDRGTGYTF.

The rearrangement uses TRBV9 and TRBJ2-3; 9 bases are shared with TRBD2. Germline trimming cut 2 bases from V and 7 bases from J; bases unmatched to any gene: 17. CDR1 SGDLS and CDR2 YYNGEE come from the germline V gene. This CDR3 region has 18 residues. CDR3 protein: CASSVAQGWSGGRNTQYF. The DNA for the CDR3 is TGTGCCAGCAGCGTCGCTCAAGGTTGGAGCGGGGGGCGAAATACGCAGTATTTT. The full variable domain, completed using reference TRBV9 and TRBJ2-3, is DSGVTQTPKHLITATGQRVTLRCSPRSGDLSVYWYQQSLDQGLQFLIQYYNGEERAKGNILERFSAQQFPDLHSELNLSSLELGDSALYFCASSVAQGWSGGRNTQYFGPGTRLTVL.

To note about this clone: An end of the junction does not agree with germline; a read error may underlie this. This chain uses TRBV2 with TRBJ1-2, with a possible D match to TRBD1 (6 bases). Per the germline V gene, CDR1 is SNHLY and CDR2 is FYNNEI. The CDR3 is made up of 15 amino acids. CDR3 bases: TGTGCCAGCAGTGGTACCCCGAAGGGGGACATAGATAACCCCTTC. This codes for CASSGTPKGDIDNPF.

This clone was detected a few times. V and J are TRBV30 and TRBJ1-2; tentatively, D is TRBD1 (6 bases). Germline lookup yields CDR1 GTSNPN and CDR2 SVGIG (reference sequence). This CDR3 region has 11 residues. Trimming took off 5 bases at V and 2 bases at J, with 6 bases between the two ends. CDR3 amino acids: CAWDRNYGYTF. The CDR3 region has the DNA TGTGCCTGGGACAGGAACTATGGCTACACCTTC.

V usage is TRBV19 and J usage is TRBJ1-6, with D hard to call. This CDR3 is 14 amino acids long. Germline V lookup: CDR1 LNHDA, CDR2 SQIVND (reference sequence). V gave up 4 bases and J gave up 7 bases, with 11 bases separating them. The CDR3 here is CASSRPRGNSPLHF. CDR3 sequence (DNA): TGTGCCAGTAGTAGGCCCCGAGGCAATTCACCCCTCCACTTT.

V usage is TRBV4-3 and J usage is TRBJ1-2; maybe TRBD1 (5 bases). The germline V gene has CDR1 LGHNA and CDR2 YSLEER. This CDR3 contains 14 residues. V gave up 0 bases and J gave up 4 bases, with 9 bases separating them. The CDR3 region is CASSQDSGIYGYTF. The CDR3 region has the DNA TGCGCCAGCAGCCAAGATTCAGGGATCTATGGCTACACCTTC.

The chain links TRBV2 to TRBJ2-2, with 8 bases that match TRBD2. The CDR3 sequence is 15 residues long. V lost 4 bases, J lost 4 bases, and 5 bases stayed unmatched. CDR1 is SNHLY and CDR2 is FYNNEI in the germline V gene. CDR3 bases: TGTGCCAGCAGTGCCCCGGGGGGGCGCACCGGGGAGCTGTTTTTT. Translating it yields CASSAPGGRTGELFF.

This clone was observed a handful of times. The V call is TRBV6-4, the J call TRBJ2-6, with D unresolved. V lost 0 bases to trimming and J lost 0 bases, with 6 bases between them. The CDR3 spans 16 residues. CDR1 and CDR2 (germline): MRHNA, SNTAGT. DNA of the CDR3: TGTGCCAGCAGTGACTCTTCTAGCTCTGGGGCCAACGTCCTGACTTTC. Translation gives CASSDSSSSGANVLTF.